This T cell receptor beta chain emerged from a study of OX40 agonist ivuxolimab in advanced cancers. Study-wide findings and caveats: Averaging showed that CD8+ T cells had more expanded clones than CD4+ did. Among the lowest peripheral clonal expansion occurred in 0.1-3.0 mg/kg partial responders.

Profiling relied on immunoSEQ multiplex PCR, and the TCRdb table lists in-frame clones only, not all of them. Of approximately 79,000 clones in the sample, 75% to 90% were seen once. Remarks on this clone: Its matching antigen is unknown.

The V gene's germline CDR1 is MNHEY and CDR2 SMNVEV (reference sequence). CDR3 length equals 15 residues. Between the trimmed V and J ends, which lost 8 bases and 0 bases, there was a span of 14 bases. This chain links TRBV27 with TRBJ2-1; D uncertain. The sample here was CD4+ or CD8+ T cells sorted from blood, taken in a trial of the OX40 agonist ivuxolimab. This TCR came from an adult with an advanced solid tumor such as melanoma, head and neck, liver or kidney cancer. For the CDR3, the DNA is TGTGCCAGCGGGCAAGGGCGAAGCTCCTACAATGAGCAGTTCTTC. Translation gives CASGQGRSSYNEQFF.